The present TCR beta chain was sequenced within a study of OX40 agonist ivuxolimab in advanced cancers. By share, this clone ranks as medium-sized. Looked up from germline, CDR1 is MGHRA and CDR2 is YSYEKL. There are 17 residues in the CDR3. Trimming took 0 bases from V and 10 from J; bases not matched to a gene: 15. Generated by immunoSEQ multiplex PCR, the TCRdb table keeps only in-frame clones and is missing some. The profile shows tens of thousands of clones, more than 80% of them singletons. This specimen was CD4+ or CD8+ T cells sorted from blood, taken in a trial of the OX40 agonist ivuxolimab. The clonotype comes from an adult with an advanced solid tumor such as melanoma, head and neck, liver or kidney cancer. The V and J genes are TRBV4-1 and TRBJ2-1; 7 nucleotides line up with TRBD2. This CDR3 reads CASSQDLAGAQTVEQFF. The CDR3 nucleotides read TGCGCCAGCAGCCAAGATCTGGCGGGAGCCCAGACGGTGGAGCAGTTCTTC.